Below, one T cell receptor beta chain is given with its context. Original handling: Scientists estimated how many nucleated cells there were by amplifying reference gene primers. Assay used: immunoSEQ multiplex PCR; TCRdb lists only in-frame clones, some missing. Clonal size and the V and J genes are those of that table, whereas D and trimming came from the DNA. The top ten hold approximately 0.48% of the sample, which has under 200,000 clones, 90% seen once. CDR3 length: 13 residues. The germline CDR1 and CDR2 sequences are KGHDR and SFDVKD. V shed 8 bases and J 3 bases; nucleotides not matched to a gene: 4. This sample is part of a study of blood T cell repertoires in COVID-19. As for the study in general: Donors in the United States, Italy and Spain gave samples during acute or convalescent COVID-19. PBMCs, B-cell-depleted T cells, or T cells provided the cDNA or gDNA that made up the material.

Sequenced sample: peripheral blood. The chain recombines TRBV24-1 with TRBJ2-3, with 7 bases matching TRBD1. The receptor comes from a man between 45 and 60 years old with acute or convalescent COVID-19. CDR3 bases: TGTGCCACCAAGGGACAGCTGACAGATACGCAGTATTTT. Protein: CATKGQLTDTQYF.